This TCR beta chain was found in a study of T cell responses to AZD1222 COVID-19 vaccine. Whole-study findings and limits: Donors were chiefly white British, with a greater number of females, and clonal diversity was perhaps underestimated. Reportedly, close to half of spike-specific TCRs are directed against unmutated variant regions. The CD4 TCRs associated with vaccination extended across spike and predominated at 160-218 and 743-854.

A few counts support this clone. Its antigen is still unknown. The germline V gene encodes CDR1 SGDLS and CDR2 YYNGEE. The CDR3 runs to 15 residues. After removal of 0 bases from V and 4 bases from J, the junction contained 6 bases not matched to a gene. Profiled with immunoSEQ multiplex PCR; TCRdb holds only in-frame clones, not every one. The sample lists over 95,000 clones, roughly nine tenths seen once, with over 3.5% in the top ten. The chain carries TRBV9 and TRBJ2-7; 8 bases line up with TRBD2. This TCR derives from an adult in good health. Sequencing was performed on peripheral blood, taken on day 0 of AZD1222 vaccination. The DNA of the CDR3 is TGTGCCAGCAGCGTAGGAGTGACTAGCGTATACGAGCAGTACTTC. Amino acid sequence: CASSVGVTSVYEQYF.